This entry describes one T cell receptor (beta chain). Its antigen remains unidentified. This clone may be a read error of a much larger clone one base away. They isolated at least 6.5 million PBMCs from each sample. The sample comes from a study of blood T cells in healthy people across ages. The V gene's germline CDR1 is LNHNV and CDR2 YYDKDF (reference sequence). The CDR3 consists of 14 residues. Study conclusions and caveats: Higher naive T cell percentage went strongly together with higher TCR beta diversity. Both higher diversity and more naive CD4+ cells marked long-lived donors when set against aged donors.

Together with a sample-barcoded 5' primer, a J-beta primer mix was included in a second PCR lasting about 7 to 11 cycles. All cDNA molecules were each tagged by a template-switch adaptor with 12 random nucleotides. TCRdb reprocessed the 5' RACE reads via MiXCR and lists one record per CDR3 protein. The top ten hold around a quarter of the sample, which has about 830,000 distinct CDR3 sequences, approximately 65% seen once. This TCR was sampled from a man aged 25-40 years in good health. This chain uses TRBV15 with TRBJ2-1, with TRBD1 identical over 10 bases. The source material was blood. The CDR3: CATSWTGGYNERFF. For the CDR3, the DNA is TGTGCCACCAGCTGGACAGGGGGATACAATGAGCGGTTCTTC.